Listed here are 2 T cell receptor beta chains from one sample, sequenced in a study of cytomegalovirus exposure and HLA in healthy donors. The PCR was carried out with 60 Vbeta primers and 13 Jbeta primers. TCRdb's copy holds only in-frame clones and misses some; the assay was immunoSEQ multiplex PCR. This sample has roughly 180,000 clones, with about 77% found just once. Specimen: PBMCs. All receptors derive from a woman aged 25 to 39 in good health and CMV-seropositive.

The rearrangement uses TRBV10-3 and TRBJ1-2, with D perhaps matching TRBD1 (5 bases). V was shortened by 0 bases and J by 1 base, with 15 bases between the two germline ends. Germline loops: CDR1 ENHRY, CDR2 SYGVKD. This CDR3 comprises 17 residues. The CDR3 sequence: CAISESIAGMNNYGYTF. The CDR3 region has the DNA TGTGCCATCAGTGAGTCGATCGCAGGGATGAATAACTATGGCTACACCTTC.

The chain couples TRBV6-5 to TRBJ2-5; 9 nucleotides agree with TRBD1. The CDR3 is 14 residues long. After removal of 7 bases from V and 4 bases from J, the junction contained 7 bases not matched to a gene. Germline V CDR1 and CDR2: MNHEY, SVGAGI. CDR3 loop: CASTDPGQGETQYF. The CDR3 DNA reads as TGTGCCAGCACCGACCCGGGACAGGGAGAGACCCAGTACTTC.